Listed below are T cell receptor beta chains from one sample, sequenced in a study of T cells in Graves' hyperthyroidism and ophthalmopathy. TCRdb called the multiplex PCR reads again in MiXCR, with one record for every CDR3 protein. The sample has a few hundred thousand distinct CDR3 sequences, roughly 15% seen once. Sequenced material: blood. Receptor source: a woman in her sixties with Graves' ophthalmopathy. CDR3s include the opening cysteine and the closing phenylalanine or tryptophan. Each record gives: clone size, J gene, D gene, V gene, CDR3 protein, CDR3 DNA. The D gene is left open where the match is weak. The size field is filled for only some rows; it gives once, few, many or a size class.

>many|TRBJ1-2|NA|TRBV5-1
CASSFDSNYGYTF
TGCGCCAGCAGCTTCGACAGTAACTATGGCTACACCTTC
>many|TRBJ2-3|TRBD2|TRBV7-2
CASSPGTSGSLLTDTQYF
TGTGCCAGCAGCCCCGGGACTAGCGGGAGCCTGCTCACAGATACGCAGTATTTT
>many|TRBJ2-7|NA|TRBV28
CASSPRGGARVEQYF
TGTGCCAGCAGTCCCCGTGGAGGGGCGAGAGTCGAGCAGTACTTC
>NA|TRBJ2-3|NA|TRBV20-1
CSARWPGGGSPDTQYF
TGCAGTGCTAGGTGGCCCGGGGGCGGGAGCCCAGATACGCAGTATTTT
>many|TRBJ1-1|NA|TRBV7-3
CASSSHQGRDTEAFF
TGTGCCAGCAGCTCACATCAGGGAAGGGACACTGAAGCTTTCTTT
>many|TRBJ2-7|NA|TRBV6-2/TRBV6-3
CASSPNTYEQYF
TGTGCCAGCAGTCCAAACACCTACGAGCAGTACTTC
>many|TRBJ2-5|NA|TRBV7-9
CASSLASRQETQYF
TGTGCCAGCAGCTTAGCGTCCAGACAAGAGACCCAGTACTTC
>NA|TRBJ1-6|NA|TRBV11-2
CASSLEQGSPLHF
TGTGCCAGCAGCTTAGAGCAGGGTTCACCCCTCCACTTT
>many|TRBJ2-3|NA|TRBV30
CAWSGRAVTSTDTQYF
TGTGCCTGGAGTGGTAGGGCTGTAACTAGCACAGATACGCAGTATTTT
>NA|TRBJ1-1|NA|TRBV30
CAWDTLTGMNTEAFF
TGTGCCTGGGATACTCTCACAGGGATGAACACTGAAGCTTTCTTT
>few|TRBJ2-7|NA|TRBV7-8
CASSPELGTYEQYF
TGTGCCAGCAGCCCCGAACTTGGGACCTACGAGCAGTACTTC
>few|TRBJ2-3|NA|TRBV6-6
CASSYAGTTDTQYF
TGTGCCAGCAGTTACGCCGGGACCACAGATACGCAGTATTTT
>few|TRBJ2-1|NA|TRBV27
CASSSGLGEQFF
TGTGCCAGCAGTTCTGGTTTGGGTGAGCAGTTCTTC
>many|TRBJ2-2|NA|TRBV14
CASSQDLALGTGELFF
TGTGCCAGCAGCCAAGATCTGGCCCTTGGGACCGGGGAGCTGTTTTTT